The rows below give T cell receptor beta chains drawn from one sample of a study of beta chain features in type 1 diabetes. Profiling relied on immunoSEQ multiplex PCR, and the TCRdb table lists in-frame clones only, not all of them. The data show some 240,000 clones, roughly 11% seen once. The sequenced material came from central memory CD4+ T cells from blood. The receptors stem from a man between 18 and 29 years old in good health. Each CDR3 is given with its conserved first and last residue. A D gene is named only where the DNA matches it firmly. Not all rows give a size; the values are once, few, many and, for expanded clones, a class.

d_gene: TRBD1; abundance: many; j_gene: TRBJ1-1; v_gene: TRBV18; CDR3nt: TGTGCCAGCTCACGCGGACAGGAGAACACTGAAGCTTTCTTT; CDR3aa: CASSRGQENTEAFF
d_gene: TRBD2; abundance: NA; j_gene: TRBJ2-1; v_gene: TRBV29-1; CDR3nt: TGCAGCGTTGGCGCGGGGGTCGTAACATCCTACAATGAGCAGTTCTTC; CDR3aa: CSVGAGVVTSYNEQFF
d_gene: TRBD2; abundance: NA; j_gene: TRBJ2-1; v_gene: TRBV4-3; CDR3nt: TGCGCCAGCAGCCAAGTAGGACCCAGCGGGAGTGCCACTGAGCAGTTCTTC; CDR3aa: CASSQVGPSGSATEQFF
d_gene: NA; abundance: NA; j_gene: TRBJ2-7; v_gene: TRBV11-2; CDR3nt: TGTGCCAGCAGCATCAAGGACGAGCAGTACTTC; CDR3aa: CASSIKDEQYF
d_gene: NA; abundance: NA; j_gene: TRBJ2-1; v_gene: TRBV5-1; CDR3nt: TGCGCCAGCAGCTTGGTACTGGGCTACAATGAGCAGTTCTTC; CDR3aa: CASSLVLGYNEQFF
d_gene: NA; abundance: NA; j_gene: TRBJ1-5; v_gene: TRBV18; CDR3nt: TGTGCCAGCTCACCATATCAGGGTGGAGGTCAGCCCCAGCATTTT; CDR3aa: CASSPYQGGGQPQHF
d_gene: NA; abundance: few; j_gene: TRBJ2-5; v_gene: TRBV7-9; CDR3nt: TGTGCCAGCAGCTTAGCGATAGAGGCGGGGGCCCTAAGTGAGACCCAGTACTTC; CDR3aa: CASSLAIEAGALSETQYF
d_gene: TRBD2; abundance: NA; j_gene: TRBJ2-4; v_gene: TRBV28; CDR3nt: TGTGCCAGCAGACGGACTAGCGGGGGCATTCAGTACTTC; CDR3aa: CASRRTSGGIQYF
d_gene: TRBD1; abundance: few; j_gene: TRBJ2-5; v_gene: TRBV15; CDR3nt: TGTGCCACCAGCAGAGATTTATTGACAGGGGGGGAGACCCAGTACTTC; CDR3aa: CATSRDLLTGGETQYF
d_gene: NA; abundance: NA; j_gene: TRBJ2-7; v_gene: TRBV15; CDR3nt: TGTGCCACCAGCCGCGACAGGTTCTCCTACGAGCAGTACTTC; CDR3aa: CATSRDRFSYEQYF
d_gene: TRBD1; abundance: NA; j_gene: TRBJ1-5; v_gene: TRBV29-1; CDR3nt: TGCAGCGTTGCTTGGGGACAGGAGGATCAGCCCCAGCATTTT; CDR3aa: CSVAWGQEDQPQHF
d_gene: TRBD2; abundance: few; j_gene: TRBJ2-1; v_gene: TRBV14; CDR3nt: TGTGCCAGCAGCCGACTAGCGGTAACGGGCAATGAGCAGTTCTTC; CDR3aa: CASSRLAVTGNEQFF
d_gene: NA; abundance: few; j_gene: TRBJ2-6; v_gene: TRBV19; CDR3nt: TGTGCCAGTAGTATGACGGAAAAGCTCTCTGGGGCCAACGTCCTGACTTTC; CDR3aa: CASSMTEKLSGANVLTF
d_gene: NA; abundance: few; j_gene: TRBJ1-2; v_gene: TRBV30; CDR3nt: TGTGCCTGGAGTGTCCGGGGGGCCTATGGCTACACCTTC; CDR3aa: CAWSVRGAYGYTF